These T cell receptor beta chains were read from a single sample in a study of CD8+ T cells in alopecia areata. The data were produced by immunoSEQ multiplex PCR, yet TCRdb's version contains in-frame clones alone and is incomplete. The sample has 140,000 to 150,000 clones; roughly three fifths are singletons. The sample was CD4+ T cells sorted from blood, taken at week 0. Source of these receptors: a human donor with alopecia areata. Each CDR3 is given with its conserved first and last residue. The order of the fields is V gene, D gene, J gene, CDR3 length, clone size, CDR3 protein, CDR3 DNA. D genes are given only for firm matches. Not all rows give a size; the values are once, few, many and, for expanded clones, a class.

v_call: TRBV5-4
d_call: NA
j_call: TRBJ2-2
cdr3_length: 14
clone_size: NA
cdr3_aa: CASSLAYGTGELFF
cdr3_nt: TGTGCCAGCAGCTTGGCCTACGGAACCGGGGAGCTGTTTTTT

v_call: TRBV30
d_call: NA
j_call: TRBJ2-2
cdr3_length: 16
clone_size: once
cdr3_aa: CAWSVPRGSGTGELFF
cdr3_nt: TGTGCCTGGAGTGTACCTCGGGGATCGGGCACCGGGGAGCTGTTTTTT

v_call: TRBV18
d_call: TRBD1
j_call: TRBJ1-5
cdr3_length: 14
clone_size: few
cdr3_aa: CASSPGQGNQPQHF
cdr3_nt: TGTGCCAGCTCTCCCGGACAGGGCAATCAGCCCCAGCATTTT

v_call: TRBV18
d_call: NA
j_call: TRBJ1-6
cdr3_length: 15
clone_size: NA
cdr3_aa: CASSPPGFHNSPLHF
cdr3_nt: TGTGCCAGCTCACCTCCTGGGTTTCATAATTCACCCCTCCACTTT

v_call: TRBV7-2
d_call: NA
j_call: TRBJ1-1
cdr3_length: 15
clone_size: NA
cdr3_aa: CASSLEGTMNTEAFF
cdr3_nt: TGTGCCAGCAGCCTTGAGGGGACAATGAACACTGAAGCTTTCTTT

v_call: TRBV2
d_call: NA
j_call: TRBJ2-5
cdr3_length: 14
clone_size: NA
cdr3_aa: CASSEQSISETQYF
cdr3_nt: TGTGCCAGCAGTGAGCAGTCAATATCAGAGACCCAGTACTTC

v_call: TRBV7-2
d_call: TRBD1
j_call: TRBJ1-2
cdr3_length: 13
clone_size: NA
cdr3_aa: CASSPGQGYGYTF
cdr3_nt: TGTGCCAGCAGCCCGGGACAGGGGTATGGCTACACCTTC

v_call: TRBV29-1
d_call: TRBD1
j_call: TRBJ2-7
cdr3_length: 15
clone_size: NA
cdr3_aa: CSVARSGTGGNEQYF
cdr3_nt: TGCAGCGTTGCCAGATCCGGGACAGGGGGGAACGAGCAGTACTTC

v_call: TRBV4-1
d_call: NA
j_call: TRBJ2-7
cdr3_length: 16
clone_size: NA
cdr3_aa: CASSQDLRGPLVEQYF
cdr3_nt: TGCGCCAGCAGCCAAGACCTCAGAGGTCCTCTAGTGGAGCAGTACTTC

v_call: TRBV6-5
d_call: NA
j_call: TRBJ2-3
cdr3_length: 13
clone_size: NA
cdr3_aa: CASTWDSTDTQYF
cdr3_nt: TGTGCCAGCACCTGGGACAGCACAGATACGCAGTATTTT

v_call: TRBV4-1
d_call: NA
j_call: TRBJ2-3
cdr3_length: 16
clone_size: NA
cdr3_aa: CASSQVTQGITDTQYF
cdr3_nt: TGCGCCAGCAGCCAAGTGACCCAGGGGATCACAGATACGCAGTATTTT

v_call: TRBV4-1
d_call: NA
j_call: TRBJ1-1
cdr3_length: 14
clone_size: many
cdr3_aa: CASSYVARNTEAFF
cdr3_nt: TGCGCCAGCAGCTACGTGGCCCGGAACACTGAAGCTTTCTTT

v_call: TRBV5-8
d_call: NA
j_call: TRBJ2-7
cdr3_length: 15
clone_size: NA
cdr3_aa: CASTRGFQGVYEQYF
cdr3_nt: TGTGCCAGCACCCGAGGATTCCAGGGCGTATACGAGCAGTACTTC

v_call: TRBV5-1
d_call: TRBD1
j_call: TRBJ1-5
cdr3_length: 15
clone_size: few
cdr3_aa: CASSVTGLSNQPQHF
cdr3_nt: TGCGCCAGCAGCGTGACAGGGCTTAGCAATCAGCCCCAGCATTTT

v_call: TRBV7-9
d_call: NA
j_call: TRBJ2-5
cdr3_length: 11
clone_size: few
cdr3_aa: CASSPGETQYF
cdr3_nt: TGTGCCAGCAGCCCGGGGGAGACCCAGTACTTC

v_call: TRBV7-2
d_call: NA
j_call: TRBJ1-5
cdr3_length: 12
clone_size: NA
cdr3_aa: CASSFFPLAQHF
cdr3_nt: TGTGCCAGCAGCTTTTTTCCCCTCGCCCAGCATTTT

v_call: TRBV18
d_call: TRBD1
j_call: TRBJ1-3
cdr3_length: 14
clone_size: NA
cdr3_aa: CASSPDRGGNTIYF
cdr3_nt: TGTGCCAGCTCCCCGGACAGGGGTGGAAACACCATATATTTT

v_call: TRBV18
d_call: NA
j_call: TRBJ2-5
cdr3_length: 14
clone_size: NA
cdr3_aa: CASSGGIVEETQYF
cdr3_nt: TGTGCCAGCTCGGGGGGTATCGTAGAAGAGACCCAGTACTTC

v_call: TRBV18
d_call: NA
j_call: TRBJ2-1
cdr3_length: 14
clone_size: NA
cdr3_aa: CASSSASSYNEQFF
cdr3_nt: TGTGCCAGCTCAAGCGCGAGCTCCTACAATGAGCAGTTCTTC

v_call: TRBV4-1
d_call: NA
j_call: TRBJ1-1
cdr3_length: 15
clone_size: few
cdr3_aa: CASSRRQSMNTEAFF
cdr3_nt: TGCGCCAGCAGCCGCCGACAGAGTATGAACACTGAAGCTTTCTTT

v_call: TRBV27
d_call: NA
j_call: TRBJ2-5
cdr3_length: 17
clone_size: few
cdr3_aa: CASSRLPPLDRQETQYF
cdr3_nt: TGTGCCAGCAGCCGACTCCCACCACTTGACAGGCAAGAGACCCAGTACTTC

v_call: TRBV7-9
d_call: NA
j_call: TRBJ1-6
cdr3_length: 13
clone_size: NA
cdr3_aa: CAWGGESGSPLHF
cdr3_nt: TGTGCCTGGGGCGGAGAATCTGGTTCACCCCTCCACTTT

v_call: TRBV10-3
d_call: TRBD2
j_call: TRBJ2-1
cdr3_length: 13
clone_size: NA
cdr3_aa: CAITSGYYNEQFF
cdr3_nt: TGTGCCATCACTAGCGGGTACTACAATGAGCAGTTCTTC